This entry lists 31 T cell receptor beta chains sequenced from one sample in a study of T cell changes during pregnancy in multiple sclerosis. Only in-frame clones appear in the TCRdb table, and some are missing; sequencing was by immunoSEQ multiplex PCR. The sample consists of about 71,000 clones, just over 90% of them appearing once. The source material was peripheral blood, sampled in the third trimester of pregnancy. These receptors all stem from a female donor with multiple sclerosis, enrolled in a pregnancy study.

The rearrangement links TRBV7-9 to TRBJ1-3; D gene unclear. Between the trimmed V and J ends, which lost 5 bases and 4 bases, there was a span of 15 bases. The CDR3 is 15 amino acids. In germline, CDR1 is SEHNR, CDR2 FQNEAQ (reference sequence). CDR3 bases: TGTGCCAGCAGCCGTAGCGTGGGGTCAGGAAACACCATATATTTT. Translation: CASSRSVGSGNTIYF.

The chain has TRBV4-1 and TRBJ1-4; D may be TRBD1 (5 bases). V was clipped by 1 base and J by 3 bases, with 18 bases between them. The germline V gene has CDR1 MGHRA and CDR2 YSYEKL. The length of the CDR3 is 18 residues. The CDR3 region has the DNA TGCGCCAGCAGCCAAGTTCGTGGGGGGTTGGGCGCTAATGAAAAACTGTTTTTT. It codes for CASSQVRGGLGANEKLFF.

This clone was picked up a small number of times. DNA of the CDR3: TGTGCCATCAGTCCGGGACAGAATCAGCCCCAGCATTTT. This gives the protein CAISPGQNQPQHF. The chain employs TRBV10-3 and TRBJ1-5; 7 bases fit TRBD1. The J segment lost 4 bases and the V segment lost 5 bases, leaving 2 bases of the junction unmatched. In germline, CDR1 is ENHRY, CDR2 SYGVKD. The CDR3 loop spans 13 amino acids.

V is TRBV4-2 and J is TRBJ2-3; D perhaps matches TRBD1 (7 bases). The CDR3 extends over 16 amino acids. Germline V CDR1 and CDR2: LGHNA, YNFKEQ. The ends were cut back, 1 base at V and 4 bases at J, with 15 bases in the middle. CDR3 region: CASSQVRARGADTQYF. DNA of the CDR3: TGTGCCAGCAGCCAAGTTAGGGCCAGGGGGGCAGATACGCAGTATTTT.

The CDR3 coding sequence is TGTGCCAGCAGCTTAGAACTTCTAGCGGGAGCCCATGAGCAGTTCTTC. Protein product: CASSLELLAGAHEQFF. The chain employs TRBV11-2 and TRBJ2-1; 10 nucleotides align to TRBD2. V lost 0 bases to trimming and J lost 8 bases; unmatched junction nucleotides: 7. The CDR3 is 16 residues long. Germline loops: CDR1 SGHAT, CDR2 FQNNGV.

The chain recombines TRBV7-9 with TRBJ2-7; D is perhaps TRBD1 (6 bases). Germline V gene sequence: CDR1 SEHNR, CDR2 FQNEAQ (reference sequence). CDR3 length: 14 residues. Trimming removed 1 base from V and 4 bases from J, with 11 bases in between. The CDR3 reads CASSLGYRVYEQYF. In DNA form, the CDR3 reads TGTGCCAGCAGCTTAGGGTACAGGGTTTACGAGCAGTACTTC. Using reference TRBV7-9 and TRBJ2-7 for the parts outside the CDR3, the full variable domain is DTGVSQNPRHKITKRGQNVTFRCDPISEHNRLYWYRQTLGQGPEFLTYFQNEAQLEKSRLLSDRFSAERPKGSFSTLEIQRTEQGDSAMYLCASSLGYRVYEQYFGPGTRLTVT.

J is TRBJ2-1 and V is TRBV27; TRBD2 aligns across 16 bases. CDR1 is MNHEY and CDR2 is SMNVEV in the germline V gene (reference sequence). The CDR3 sequence is 17 residues long. V lost 6 bases, J lost 6 bases, and 8 bases stayed unmatched. CDR3 DNA sequence: TGTGCCAGCAGGGAAACCGGGACTAGCGGGAGGGCCAATGAGCAGTTCTTC. It encodes CASRETGTSGRANEQFF.

The chain uses TRBV5-1 and TRBJ2-1; 16 nucleotides align to TRBD2. V was clipped by 4 bases and J by 12 bases; unmatched bases: 13. The V gene's germline CDR1 is SGHRS and CDR2 YFSETQ. The length of the CDR3 is 17 residues. CDR3 nucleotides: TGCGCCAGCAGCCGGGGACTAGCGGGAGGGAACAATGAGTGGCAGTTCTTC. It is translated as CASSRGLAGGNNEWQFF.

This chain links TRBV4-2 with TRBJ2-2; 8 bases fit TRBD2. CDR1 and CDR2 from the germline V gene are LGHNA and YNFKEQ. The CDR3 is 16 amino acids. Germline trimming cut 0 bases from V and 8 bases from J; bases unmatched to any gene: 8. The CDR3 protein is CASSQDPGLELGELFF. Here the CDR3 DNA reads TGTGCCAGCAGCCAAGACCCGGGACTAGAATTAGGGGAGCTGTTTTTT.

V usage is TRBV18 and J usage is TRBJ2-1; 8 nucleotides match TRBD2. This CDR3 comprises 14 residues. Trimming cost V 0 bases and J 8 bases; bases outside gene matches: 3. Germline CDR1 is KGHSH and CDR2 is LQKENI. CDR3 sequence reads: CASSPPSGTDEQFF. Written as DNA, the CDR3 is TGTGCCAGCTCACCACCTAGCGGGACGGATGAGCAGTTCTTC.

V gene TRBV4-1 combines with J gene TRBJ2-1; D is perhaps TRBD2 (6 bases). The CDR3 sequence is 15 residues long. Germline CDR1 MGHRA, CDR2 YSYEKL. Trimming left V 2 bases short and J 7 bases short, with 15 bases between. The CDR3 DNA reads TGCGCCAGCAGCCAACTTCCCGGGGGAGTAAATGAGCAGTTCTTC. Translation: CASSQLPGGVNEQFF.

Note on this clone: Mismatch with germline at one junction end may stem from a read error. The rearrangement uses TRBV5-1 and TRBJ1-1; TRBD1 aligns across 7 bases. Per the germline V gene, CDR1 is SGHRS and CDR2 is YFSETQ. This CDR3 has 13 amino acids. The CDR3 DNA reads as TGCGCCAGCAAACAGGGGCCGAACGCTGAAGCTTTCTTT. Its protein product is CASKQGPNAEAFF.

The J gene is TRBJ2-2, the V gene TRBV28, with 8 bases fitting TRBD2. From germline, CDR1 is MDHEN and CDR2 SYDVKM. Trimming removed 7 bases from V and 6 bases from J; junction bases left unmatched: 10. CDR3 length equals 15 residues. CDR3 bases: TGTGCCAGCATCCACGGGGGGGGGTATCCCGGGGAGCTGTTTTTT. Protein: CASIHGGGYPGELFF.

This rearrangement joins TRBV28 to TRBJ2-7; TRBD2 matches at 7 bases. The length of the CDR3 is 13 residues. The germline CDR1 and CDR2 sequences are MDHEN and SYDVKM. V lost 4 bases and J lost 5; bases outside the gene matches: 5. CDR3 amino acids: CASSWEGTHEQYF. In nucleotides, the CDR3 is TGTGCCAGCAGTTGGGAGGGGACCCACGAGCAGTACTTC.

The chain carries TRBV5-8 and TRBJ2-1; 8 bases are a match to TRBD2. This CDR3 spans 16 amino acids. V trimming: 3 bases; J trimming: 0 bases; junction bases outside the gene matches: 5. Germline lookup yields CDR1 SGHTS and CDR2 YDEGEE. CDR3: CASSSLAASSYNEQFF. In nucleotides, the CDR3 is TGTGCCAGCAGCTCACTAGCGGCCAGCTCCTACAATGAGCAGTTCTTC. Full variable domain (rest looked up from reference TRBV5-8 and TRBJ2-1): EAGVTQSPTHLIKTRGQQATLRCSPISGHTSVYWYQQALGLGLQFLLWYDEGEERNRGNFPPRFSGRQFPNYSSELNVNALELEDSALYLCASSSLAASSYNEQFFGPGTRLTVL.

This chain connects TRBV4-2 to TRBJ1-4; TRBD1 matches at 9 bases. Germline V gives CDR1 LGHNA, CDR2 YNFKEQ. The trim removed 2 bases at V and 4 bases at J, leaving 5 bases unmatched. The CDR3 covers 16 residues. The CDR3 sequence: CASSQNRGRGNEKLFF. The DNA for the CDR3 is TGTGCCAGCAGCCAAAACAGGGGGCGGGGTAATGAAAAACTGTTTTTT.

The rearrangement links TRBV19 to TRBJ1-1; unclear D gene. Germline values: CDR1 LNHDA, CDR2 SQIVND (reference sequence). The CDR3 has 13 amino acids. Trimming cost V 6 bases and J 0 bases, with 8 bases left between them. CDR3 nucleotides: TGTGCCAGTAGGCTAAGCTTGAACACTGAAGCTTTCTTT. Encoded protein: CASRLSLNTEAFF.

The gene calls are TRBV2 and TRBJ2-2, with a tentative D call TRBD2 (6 bases). Germline CDR1 and CDR2: SNHLY and FYNNEI. The CDR3 runs to 16 residues. V shed 6 bases and J shed 1 base, with 15 bases lying between them. In DNA form, the CDR3 reads TGTGCCAGCAGGTCTAAGGCGGGGCAGAACACCGGGGAGCTGTTTTTT. Translated: CASRSKAGQNTGELFF.

The chain recombines TRBV5-1 with TRBJ2-3; a weak D match, TRBD2 (6 bases). Trimming removed 4 bases from V and 0 bases from J, with 15 bases in between. The CDR3 is made up of 16 amino acids. Germline values: CDR1 SGHRS, CDR2 YFSETQ. CDR3 DNA: TGCGCCAGCAGCCCGGGACTGGATACTAGCACAGATACGCAGTATTTT. It translates to CASSPGLDTSTDTQYF.

This chain links TRBV5-1 with TRBJ2-5; a possible D gene is TRBD1 (5 bases). Germline CDR1 is SGHRS and CDR2 is YFSETQ. CDR3 length equals 14 residues. V lost 0 bases and J lost 2, with 8 bases in between. The CDR3 region has the DNA TGCGCCAGCAGCTTGGATACAGGACAAGAGACCCAGTACTTC. This codes for CASSLDTGQETQYF.

The V gene is TRBV5-1, the J gene TRBJ2-2, with 8 positions matching TRBD1. V lost 4 bases to trimming and J lost 1 base; unmatched junction nucleotides: 3. Germline V gives CDR1 SGHRS, CDR2 YFSETQ. The CDR3 length is 15 residues. Here the CDR3 DNA reads TGCGCCAGCAGCAGGGGACAGGAGAACACCGGGGAGCTGTTTTTT. It encodes CASSRGQENTGELFF.

The table lists this clone with a count of one. The J gene is TRBJ2-1, the V gene TRBV28; D may be TRBD1 (6 bases). Germline V CDR1 and CDR2: MDHEN, SYDVKM. CDR3 length equals 14 residues. Trimming stripped 7 bases from V and 2 bases from J, with 12 bases between. CDR3 sequence reads: CASNPDRTYNEQFF. CDR3 bases: TGTGCCAGCAACCCGGACAGAACCTACAATGAGCAGTTCTTC.

The genes are TRBV30 and TRBJ1-5, with TRBD1 as a possible D gene (5 bases). There are 13 residues in the CDR3. Trimming took 3 bases from V and 7 from J, leaving 13 bases between them. In germline, CDR1 is GTSNPN, CDR2 SVGIG (reference sequence). CDR3 loop: CAWSQGKDQPQHF. The DNA of the CDR3 is TGTGCCTGGAGCCAGGGAAAGGACCAGCCCCAGCATTTT. The full variable domain, completed using reference TRBV30 and TRBJ1-5, is SQTIHQWPATLVQPVGSPLSLECTVEGTSNPNLYWYRQAAGRGLQLLFYSVGIGQISSEVPQNLSASRPQDRQFILSSKKLLLSDSGFYLCAWSQGKDQPQHFGDGTRLSIL.

The J gene is TRBJ2-7, the V gene TRBV5-6, with 9 bases aligning to TRBD1. Germline CDR1 is SGHDT and CDR2 is YYEEEE. J was trimmed by 6 bases and V by 4 bases; bases with no gene match: 8. This CDR3 has 14 residues. The CDR3: CASSPGQGGAEQYF. The CDR3 bases are TGTGCCAGCAGCCCGGGACAGGGTGGGGCCGAGCAGTACTTC.

Details on this clone: The sample contains more than one DNA sequence encoding this CDR3. This chain joins TRBV10-1 and TRBJ2-5; D is possibly TRBD1 (6 bases). V was cut by 7 bases and J by 4 bases, with 13 bases left in between. Germline CDR1 WNHNN, CDR2 SYGVQD (reference sequence). This CDR3 spans 13 amino acids. The CDR3 protein is CASNRGIGETQYF. In nucleotides, the CDR3 is TGCGCCAGCAATAGGGGGATTGGAGAGACCCAGTACTTC.

The sample holds a few counts of this clone. The rearrangement uses TRBV28 and TRBJ2-4; TRBD1 might be the D (7 bases). CDR3 size: 16 residues. Trimming pared 5 bases from V and 0 bases from J, leaving 14 bases between. CDR1 is MDHEN and CDR2 is SYDVKM in the germline V gene. The CDR3: CASSPPGGLAKNIQYF. In DNA, the CDR3 is TGTGCCAGCAGTCCACCAGGGGGACTAGCCAAAAACATTCAGTACTTC.

CDR3 nucleotide sequence: TGTGCCAGCAGTGTGGCGGGGAATAGCAATCAGCCCCAGCATTTT. It codes for CASSVAGNSNQPQHF. The chain has TRBV2 and TRBJ1-5; D remains ambiguous. Trimming took off 4 bases at V and 0 bases at J, with 10 bases between the two ends. The germline V gene encodes CDR1 SNHLY and CDR2 FYNNEI. The CDR3 consists of 15 residues.

The V gene is TRBV28, the J gene TRBJ2-5; TRBD1 might be the D (5 bases). V lost 7 bases to trimming and J lost 5 bases, with 14 bases between them. CDR3 length: 13 amino acids. CDR1 and CDR2 (germline): MDHEN, SYDVKM. CDR3 loop: CASNFRVGETQYF. The DNA for the CDR3 is TGTGCCAGCAATTTCAGGGTCGGTGAGACCCAGTACTTC.

CDR3 bases: TGTGCCAGCAGTGACTCGGGGGGTTCCCCCTATGGCTACACCTTC. It translates to CASSDSGGSPYGYTF. The chain carries TRBV6-4 and TRBJ1-2, with D perhaps matching TRBD1 (5 bases). V lost 0 bases and J lost 4, with 12 bases in between. The germline V gene encodes CDR1 MRHNA and CDR2 SNTAGT. The CDR3 is made up of 15 amino acids.

For this clone: Because it lacks the conserved phenylalanine or tryptophan at the end, this CDR3 is likely a read error. It is unclear where the CDR3 begins or ends on the DNA, so no DNA is shown, and the CDR3 is as TCRdb lists it. The CDR3 spells CAWSVSGLLFP. J is TRBJ2-7 and V is TRBV30; the D segment call TRBD2 is taken from the table without a DNA check. The CDR3 has 11 amino acids, counting both end residues. Germline loops: CDR1 GTSNPN, CDR2 SVGIG (reference sequence).

The chain is built from TRBV5-6 and TRBJ2-5; 8 nucleotides match TRBD2. The V segment lost 3 bases and the J segment 5 bases; nucleotides outside the gene matches: 15. Germline V gene data show CDR1 as SGHDT and CDR2 as YYEEEE. This CDR3 contains 17 residues. The CDR3 region is CASSSSRKAGAVETQYF. CDR3 DNA: TGTGCCAGCAGCTCCAGTCGAAAAGCGGGAGCAGTGGAGACCCAGTACTTC.